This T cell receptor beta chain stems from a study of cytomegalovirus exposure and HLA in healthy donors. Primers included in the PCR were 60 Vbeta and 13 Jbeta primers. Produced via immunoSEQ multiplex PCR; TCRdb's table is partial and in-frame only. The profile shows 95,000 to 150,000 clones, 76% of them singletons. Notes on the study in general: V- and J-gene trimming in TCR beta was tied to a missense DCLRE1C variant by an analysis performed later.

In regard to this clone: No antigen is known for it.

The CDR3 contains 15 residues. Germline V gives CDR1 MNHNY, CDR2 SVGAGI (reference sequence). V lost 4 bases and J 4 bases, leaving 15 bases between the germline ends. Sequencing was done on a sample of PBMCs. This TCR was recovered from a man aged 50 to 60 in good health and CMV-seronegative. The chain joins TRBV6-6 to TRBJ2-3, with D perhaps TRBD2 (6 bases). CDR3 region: CASSLLGGGPDTQYF. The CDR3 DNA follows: TGTGCCAGCAGTTTGTTGGGAGGAGGTCCAGATACGCAGTATTTT.